A selection of T cell receptor beta chains follows, all from one sample in a study of cytomegalovirus exposure and HLA in healthy donors. Assay: immunoSEQ multiplex PCR; the TCRdb copy retains only in-frame clones and omits some. The sample has about 140,000 clones; over 70% are singletons. Sequenced material: PBMCs. The receptors here all came from a man aged 30-40 years in good health and CMV-seronegative. Both conserved end residues are part of each CDR3. The order of the fields is clone size, J gene, D gene, V gene, CDR3 protein, CDR3 DNA. D genes are given only for firm matches. Not every row has a clone size; where given, it reads once, few, many or a size class.

clone size: NA; J gene: TRBJ2-7; D gene: TRBD1; V gene: TRBV27; CDR3 protein: CASSLSLGQQTSYEQYF; CDR3 DNA: TGTGCCAGCAGTTTATCCTTGGGACAGCAGACATCCTACGAGCAGTACTTC
clone size: NA; J gene: TRBJ2-7; D gene: TRBD1; V gene: TRBV6-1; CDR3 protein: CASSGWGQEKYEQYF; CDR3 DNA: TGTGCCAGCAGTGGATGGGGACAGGAGAAATACGAGCAGTACTTC
clone size: NA; J gene: TRBJ1-2; D gene: NA; V gene: TRBV10-3; CDR3 protein: CAISGSGTNYGYTF; CDR3 DNA: TGTGCCATCAGTGGTTCCGGGACAAACTATGGCTACACCTTC
clone size: few; J gene: TRBJ1-5; D gene: NA; V gene: TRBV6-6; CDR3 protein: CASSSEDFQPQHF; CDR3 DNA: TGTGCCAGCAGTTCCGAGGACTTTCAGCCCCAGCATTTT
clone size: NA; J gene: TRBJ2-3; D gene: TRBD2; V gene: TRBV9; CDR3 protein: CASTLAGGGTDTQYF; CDR3 DNA: TGTGCCAGCACCCTAGCGGGAGGGGGCACAGATACGCAGTATTTT
clone size: NA; J gene: TRBJ1-1; D gene: NA; V gene: TRBV18; CDR3 protein: CASSPPPQASNTEAFF; CDR3 DNA: TGTGCCAGCTCACCACCCCCCCAGGCGTCGAACACTGAAGCTTTCTTT
clone size: once; J gene: TRBJ2-1; D gene: TRBD2; V gene: TRBV7-2; CDR3 protein: CASSPPSGGSGEQFF; CDR3 DNA: TGTGCCAGCAGCCCGCCTAGCGGGGGCTCAGGAGAGCAGTTCTTC
clone size: NA; J gene: TRBJ2-3; D gene: NA; V gene: TRBV6-1; CDR3 protein: CASSDLRTQYF; CDR3 DNA: TGTGCCAGCAGTGATCTACGAACGCAGTATTTT
clone size: NA; J gene: TRBJ2-7; D gene: NA; V gene: TRBV4-1; CDR3 protein: CASSQVGYEQYF; CDR3 DNA: TGCGCCAGCAGCCAAGTCGGCTACGAGCAGTACTTC
clone size: once; J gene: TRBJ2-5; D gene: TRBD2; V gene: TRBV19; CDR3 protein: CASSIGFLAGPDEQYF; CDR3 DNA: TGTGCCAGTAGTATTGGGTTCCTAGCGGGACCCGATGAGCAGTACTTC
clone size: once; J gene: TRBJ2-3; D gene: NA; V gene: TRBV27; CDR3 protein: CASKQRNTDTQYF; CDR3 DNA: TGTGCCAGCAAACAGCGGAACACAGATACGCAGTATTTT
clone size: NA; J gene: TRBJ1-5; D gene: NA; V gene: TRBV7-2; CDR3 protein: CASSLAGGYSNQPQHF; CDR3 DNA: TGTGCCAGCAGCTTAGCAGGAGGATATAGCAATCAGCCCCAGCATTTT
clone size: NA; J gene: TRBJ1-3; D gene: TRBD1; V gene: TRBV14; CDR3 protein: CASSQLPGQGSGNTIYF; CDR3 DNA: TGTGCCAGCAGCCAGTTACCGGGACAGGGATCTGGAAACACCATATATTTT
clone size: NA; J gene: TRBJ2-5; D gene: NA; V gene: TRBV5-1; CDR3 protein: CASSLGGFQETQYF; CDR3 DNA: TGCGCCAGCAGCTTGGGGGGCTTCCAAGAGACCCAGTACTTC
clone size: NA; J gene: TRBJ2-1; D gene: NA; V gene: TRBV27; CDR3 protein: CASSSPGEEQFF; CDR3 DNA: TGTGCCAGCAGTTCCCCGGGGGAGGAGCAGTTCTTC
clone size: NA; J gene: TRBJ2-2; D gene: TRBD2; V gene: TRBV7-2; CDR3 protein: CASSFGGGATGELFF; CDR3 DNA: TGTGCCAGCAGCTTCGGGGGGGGCGCAACCGGGGAGCTGTTTTTT
clone size: NA; J gene: TRBJ1-5; D gene: TRBD1; V gene: TRBV27; CDR3 protein: CASKLAQGARQPQHF; CDR3 DNA: TGTGCCAGCAAGCTGGCGCAGGGGGCACGGCAGCCCCAGCATTTT
clone size: NA; J gene: TRBJ2-2; D gene: TRBD2; V gene: TRBV28; CDR3 protein: CASSLAGGGTGELFF; CDR3 DNA: TGTGCCAGCAGTCTAGCGGGAGGGGGGACCGGGGAGCTGTTTTTT
clone size: NA; J gene: TRBJ2-1; D gene: NA; V gene: TRBV6-1; CDR3 protein: CASRISPNIRVQFF; CDR3 DNA: TGTGCCAGCAGGATTTCCCCGAATATCAGGGTGCAGTTCTTC
clone size: NA; J gene: TRBJ1-5; D gene: TRBD1; V gene: TRBV30; CDR3 protein: CAWGDSNQPQHF; CDR3 DNA: TGTGCCTGGGGGGACAGTAATCAGCCCCAGCATTTT
clone size: NA; J gene: TRBJ2-1; D gene: NA; V gene: TRBV7-2; CDR3 protein: CASSLVGGNEQFF; CDR3 DNA: TGTGCCAGCAGCCTAGTCGGGGGCAATGAGCAGTTCTTC
clone size: NA; J gene: TRBJ2-5; D gene: TRBD1; V gene: TRBV7-9; CDR3 protein: CASSWGQGETQYF; CDR3 DNA: TGTGCCAGCAGTTGGGGACAGGGGGAGACCCAGTACTTC
clone size: NA; J gene: TRBJ1-1; D gene: TRBD1; V gene: TRBV11-1; CDR3 protein: CASSLYGTGNTEAFF; CDR3 DNA: TGTGCCAGCAGCTTATACGGGACAGGGAACACTGAAGCTTTCTTT
clone size: NA; J gene: TRBJ2-3; D gene: NA; V gene: TRBV28; CDR3 protein: CASSTSQGYRGYTQYF; CDR3 DNA: TGTGCCAGCAGTACGTCTCAGGGGTACCGGGGATATACGCAGTATTTT
clone size: NA; J gene: TRBJ2-3; D gene: NA; V gene: TRBV14; CDR3 protein: CASSPLGTRTDTQYF; CDR3 DNA: TGTGCCAGCAGCCCCTTGGGCACCCGCACAGATACGCAGTATTTT
clone size: NA; J gene: TRBJ2-5; D gene: TRBD1; V gene: TRBV18; CDR3 protein: CASSPPQGAGETQYF; CDR3 DNA: TGTGCCAGCTCACCACCACAGGGGGCAGGGGAGACCCAGTACTTC
clone size: NA; J gene: TRBJ2-2; D gene: NA; V gene: TRBV7-2; CDR3 protein: CASSYSGELFF; CDR3 DNA: TGTGCCAGCAGCTATAGTGGGGAGCTGTTTTTT
clone size: NA; J gene: TRBJ2-7; D gene: NA; V gene: TRBV7-8; CDR3 protein: CASSLARTIEQYF; CDR3 DNA: TGTGCCAGCAGCTTAGCAAGGACTATTGAGCAGTACTTC
clone size: NA; J gene: TRBJ2-1; D gene: TRBD2; V gene: TRBV7-2; CDR3 protein: CASSLEAGRYNEQFF; CDR3 DNA: TGTGCCAGCAGCTTAGAAGCGGGACGATACAATGAGCAGTTCTTC
clone size: NA; J gene: TRBJ1-1; D gene: NA; V gene: TRBV28; CDR3 protein: CASSLSRWGDPNTEAFF; CDR3 DNA: TGTGCCAGCAGTTTAAGTAGGTGGGGGGATCCGAACACTGAAGCTTTCTTT